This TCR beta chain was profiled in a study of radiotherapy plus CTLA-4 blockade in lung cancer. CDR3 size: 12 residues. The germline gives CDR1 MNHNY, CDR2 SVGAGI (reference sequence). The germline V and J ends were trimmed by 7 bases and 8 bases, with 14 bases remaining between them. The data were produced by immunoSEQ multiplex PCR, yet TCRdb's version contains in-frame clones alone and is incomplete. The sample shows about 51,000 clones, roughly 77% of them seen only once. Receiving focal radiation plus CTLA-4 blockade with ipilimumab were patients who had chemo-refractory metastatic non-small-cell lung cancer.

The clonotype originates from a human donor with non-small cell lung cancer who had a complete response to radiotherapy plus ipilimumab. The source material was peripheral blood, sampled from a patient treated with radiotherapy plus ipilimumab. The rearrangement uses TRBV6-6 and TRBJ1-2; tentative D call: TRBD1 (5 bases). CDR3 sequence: CASTYPGDGYTF. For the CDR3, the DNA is TGTGCCAGCACCTACCCGGGGGACGGCTACACCTTC.